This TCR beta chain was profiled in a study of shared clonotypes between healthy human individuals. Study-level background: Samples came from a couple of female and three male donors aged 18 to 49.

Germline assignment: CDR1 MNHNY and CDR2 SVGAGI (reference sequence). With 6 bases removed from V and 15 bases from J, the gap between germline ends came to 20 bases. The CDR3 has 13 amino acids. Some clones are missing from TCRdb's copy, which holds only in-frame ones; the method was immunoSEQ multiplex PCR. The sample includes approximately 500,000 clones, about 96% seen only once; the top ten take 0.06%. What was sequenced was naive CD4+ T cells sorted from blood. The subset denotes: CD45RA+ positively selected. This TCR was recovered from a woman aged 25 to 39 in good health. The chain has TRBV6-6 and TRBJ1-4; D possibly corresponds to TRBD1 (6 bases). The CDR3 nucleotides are TGTGCCAGCAGACAGGGAGGATTTTCGAAGTTGTTTTTT. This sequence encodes CASRQGGFSKLFF.